This TCR beta chain was found in a study of shared clonotypes between healthy human individuals. Across the study: There were three CD4 naive, three CD4 memory, two CD8 naive and one CD8 memory plates per donor.

Profiled with immunoSEQ multiplex PCR; TCRdb holds only in-frame clones, not every one. This sample has under 700,000 clones, with 90% to 95% found just once. The V gene end was trimmed by 0 bases and the J gene end by 2 bases; junction bases not matched to a gene: 2. Germline V gene lookup returns CDR1 MNHEY and CDR2 SMNVEV (reference sequence). The CDR3 consists of 15 residues. Overall study findings and caveats: At large depth, rarefaction still showed sorted-subset sequencing to be incomplete. Sampling was confined to blood; repertoires within tissues likely differ.

Naive CD8 cells lacked CD45RO, underwent positive selection for CCR7 and left out terminally differentiated effector memory CD45RA+ cells. As regards this clone: What it binds is unknown.

The source material was naive CD8+ T cells sorted from blood. The V gene is TRBV27, the J gene TRBJ1-2, with 8 bases lining up with TRBD1. This sequence was found in a woman younger than 45 in good health. This CDR3 reads CASSLSRQGNYGYTF. CDR3 DNA: TGTGCCAGCAGTTTATCCCGACAGGGGAACTATGGCTACACCTTC.